One sample yielded the 14 T cell receptor beta chains listed below, sequenced in a study of T cells after yellow fever vaccination (dated by TCRdb to between 2018 and 2020). This specimen's treatment or condition label, interpreted: live attenuated yellow fever vaccine strain. Libraries came from 5' RACE. Sequencing instrument: Illumina NovaSeq 6000. TCRdb ran its own pipeline on the public reads, namely fastp trimming at Q25 and MiXCR clone calling, and kept in-frame beta chains. Rows merge per CDR3 protein into single entries with the most common DNA and genes. The sample has tens of thousands of distinct CDR3 sequences on record, roughly 4.5% of them singletons. 35% to 45% of the sample goes to the ten largest clones. Specimen: PBMCs, either bulk or a sorted T-cell subset (CD4+, CD8+, memory, or dextramer-sorted; not recorded which), collected on the day of the yellow fever booster vaccination. The receptors come from a man aged 18 to 29 who received the YFV17D yellow fever vaccine.

This clonotype was seen repeatedly, ten times or more. The rearrangement joins TRBV29-1 to TRBJ2-3; D not resolved. Trimming pared 4 bases from V and 0 bases from J, leaving 2 bases between. Germline CDR1 and CDR2: SQVTM and ANQGSEA. The length of the CDR3 is 11 residues. This CDR3 is CSVASTDTQYF. The CDR3 DNA reads as TGCAGCGTTGCTAGCACAGATACGCAGTATTTT.

This clonotype was seen many times. The chain combines TRBV7-7 with TRBJ2-2; no clear D. Between the trimmed V and J ends, which lost 5 bases and 1 base, there was a span of 8 bases. Looked up from germline, CDR1 is SSHAT and CDR2 is FNYEAQ (reference sequence). The CDR3 has 14 residues. The CDR3 nucleotides read TGTGCCAGCAGCCCAGACATGAACACCGGGGAGCTGTTTTTT. It codes for CASSPDMNTGELFF. The entire variable domain, with the rest obtained from reference TRBV7-7 and TRBJ2-2, is as follows: GAGVSQSPRYKVTKRGQDVTLRCDPISSHATLYWYQQALGQGPEFLTYFNYEAQPDKSGLPSDRFSAERPEGSISTLTIQRTEQRDSAMYRCASSPDMNTGELFFGEGSRLTVL.

This chain joins TRBV5-4 and TRBJ2-7; 7 bases map to TRBD2. The CDR3 is made up of 12 amino acids. Looked up from germline, CDR1 is SGHNT and CDR2 is YYREEE (reference sequence). Losses at the gene ends were 4 bases for V and 7 bases for J; bases not matched to a gene: 5. DNA of the CDR3: TGTGCCAGCAGCATCGACGGGAGGGAGCAGTACTTC. Residues: CASSIDGREQYF.

This clonotype was counted at least ten times. V and J are TRBV20-1 and TRBJ2-7, with D possibly matching TRBD2 (5 bases). The CDR3 spans 13 residues. Trimming pared 5 bases from V and 0 bases from J, leaving 11 bases between. Germline CDR1 reads DFQATT; CDR2 reads SNEGSKA (reference sequence). The CDR3: CSADTGDSYEQYF. CDR3 DNA sequence: TGCAGTGCTGACACCGGGGACTCCTACGAGCAGTACTTC.

This clonotype was seen ten or more times. V and J are TRBV28 and TRBJ1-4; TRBD1 agrees at 11 bases. CDR1 is MDHEN, CDR2 SYDVKM, per germline. V trimming: 6 bases; J trimming: 7 bases; junction bases outside the gene matches: 7. This CDR3 is built from 15 residues. The CDR3: CASSRGQGAGEKLFF. The CDR3 DNA reads as TGTGCCAGCAGCCGCGGACAGGGGGCCGGTGAAAAACTGTTTTTT.

In its sample, this clonotype was seen many times. This sequence joins TRBV12-3 or TRBV12-4 and TRBJ2-1; possible D gene TRBD2, 8 bases. This CDR3 spans 16 amino acids. The V end was cut by 4 bases, the J end by 8 bases, with 21 bases between. Here the CDR3 DNA reads TGTGCCAGCAGTTGGTATCGGGGCGGGGGGACAGATGAGCAGTTCTTC. As protein: CASSWYRGGGTDEQFF.

V gene TRBV7-2 combines with J gene TRBJ2-3; 12 bases are a match to TRBD2. V shed 2 bases and J 5 bases; nucleotides not matched to a gene: 11. The CDR3 length is 18 residues. In germline, CDR1 is SGHTA, CDR2 FQGNSA. CDR3 protein: CASSLNPPSGGVLDTQYF. The CDR3 DNA reads TGTGCCAGCAGCTTAAACCCACCTAGCGGGGGGGTATTAGATACGCAGTATTTT.

This clonotype appeared many times. The J gene is TRBJ2-5, the V gene TRBV10-3; TRBD2 matches at 13 bases. The germline gives CDR1 ENHRY, CDR2 SYGVKD. Trimming at V came to 6 bases and at J to 0 bases, leaving 7 bases not matched to a gene. This CDR3 has 17 residues. CDR3 coding DNA: TGTGCCATCAGCTTTGGGGGGACTAGCGGGGACCAAGAGACCCAGTACTTC. Translating gives CAISFGGTSGDQETQYF.

The chain couples TRBV7-2 to TRBJ2-3, with D perhaps TRBD2 (5 bases). Germline loops: CDR1 SGHTA, CDR2 FQGNSA. There are 12 residues in the CDR3. Trimming shortened V by 1 base and J by 7 bases, and 6 bases separated the two germline ends. For the CDR3, the DNA is TGTGCCAGCAGCTTAGTCGGGAATACGCAGTATTTT. This gives the protein CASSLVGNTQYF.

The chain is built from TRBV3-1 and TRBJ2-1, with 7 bases fitting TRBD2. Germline CDR1 and CDR2: LGHDT and YNNKEL (reference sequence). V was pared by 3 bases and J by 0 bases, with 2 bases of the junction left unmatched. This CDR3 has 15 residues. This CDR3 reads CASSHGGSSYNEQFF. In nucleotides, the CDR3 is TGTGCCAGCAGCCATGGCGGGAGCTCCTACAATGAGCAGTTCTTC.

This clonotype came up many times. This sequence joins TRBV6-5 and TRBJ2-7, with D maybe TRBD2 (6 bases). This CDR3 region has 13 residues. Germline V lookup: CDR1 MNHEY, CDR2 SVGAGI. The germline V and J ends were trimmed by 2 bases and 1 base, with 6 bases remaining between them. Written as DNA, the CDR3 is TGTGCCAGCAGTTACGGGGGGTCCTACGAGCAGTACTTC. Translation: CASSYGGSYEQYF.

This clonotype has more than one count but fewer than ten. This sequence joins TRBV2 and TRBJ2-2; D may be TRBD2 (5 bases). The CDR3 is 14 residues long. Germline V gives CDR1 SNHLY, CDR2 FYNNEI. Between the trimmed V and J ends, which lost 6 bases and 5 bases, there was a span of 13 bases. The CDR3 region is CASRGNGKTGELFF. The CDR3 DNA reads TGTGCCAGCAGGGGGAACGGGAAGACCGGGGAGCTGTTTTTT.

This clonotype has ten or more counts. V gene TRBV11-2 combines with J gene TRBJ2-5, with no clear D. V lost 2 bases to trimming and J lost 5 bases, with 12 bases between them. Germline V gene lookup returns CDR1 SGHAT and CDR2 FQNNGV. This CDR3 is 14 amino acids long. CDR3 sequence reads: CASSLRLLLETQYF. In nucleotides, the CDR3 is TGTGCCAGCAGCTTACGGTTACTACTGGAGACCCAGTACTTC.

This clonotype was picked up many times. The chain joins TRBV6-2 or TRBV6-3 to TRBJ2-6; D gene uncertain. V was clipped by 3 bases and J by 0 bases, with 6 bases between them. This CDR3 is 15 amino acids long. Germline lookup yields CDR1 MNHEY and CDR2 SVGEGT. The DNA of the CDR3 is TGTGCCAGCAGTTATAGCAGCTCTGGGGCCAACGTCCTGACTTTC. Translating it yields CASSYSSSGANVLTF.